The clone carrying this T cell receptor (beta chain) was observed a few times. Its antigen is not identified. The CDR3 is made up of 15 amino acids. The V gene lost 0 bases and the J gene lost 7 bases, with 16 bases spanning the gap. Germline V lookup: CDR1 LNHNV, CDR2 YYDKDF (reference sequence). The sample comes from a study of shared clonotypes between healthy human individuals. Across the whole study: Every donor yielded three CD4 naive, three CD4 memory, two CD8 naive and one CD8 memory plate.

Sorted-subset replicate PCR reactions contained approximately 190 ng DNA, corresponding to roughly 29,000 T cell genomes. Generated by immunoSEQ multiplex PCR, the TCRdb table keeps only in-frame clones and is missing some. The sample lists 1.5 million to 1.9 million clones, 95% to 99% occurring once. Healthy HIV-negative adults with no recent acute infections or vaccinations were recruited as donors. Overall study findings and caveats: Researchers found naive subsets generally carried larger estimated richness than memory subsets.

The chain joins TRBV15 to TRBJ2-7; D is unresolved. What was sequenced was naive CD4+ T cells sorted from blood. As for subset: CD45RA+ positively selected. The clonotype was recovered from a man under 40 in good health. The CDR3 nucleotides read TGTGCCACCAGCAGAGATCCCCCCGGCCGGCGGGAGCAGTACTTC. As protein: CATSRDPPGRREQYF. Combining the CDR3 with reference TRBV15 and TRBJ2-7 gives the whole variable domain DAMVIQNPRYQVTQFGKPVTLSCSQTLNHNVMYWYQQKSSQAPKLLFHYYDKDFNNEADTPDNFQSRRPNTSFCFLDIRSPGLGDTAMYLCATSRDPPGRREQYFGPGTRLTVT.